This section outlines one TCR beta chain sequence together with its context. Antigen specificity is unknown. This sample is part of a study of T cell responses to AZD1222 COVID-19 vaccine. About the research overall: Investigators merged groups given second doses at roughly 4 or roughly 12 weeks.

This CDR3 has 13 residues. Germline CDR1 and CDR2: LGHDT and YNNKEL (reference sequence). V lost 1 base and J lost 8, with 11 bases in between. Study results and limitations: White British ancestry dominated among donors, who included more females, and clonal diversity was possibly underestimated.

Method: immunoSEQ multiplex PCR; TCRdb's copy keeps in-frame clones and lacks some. The data hold around 100,000 clones, with about 87% observed a single time. The receptor was isolated from an adult in good health. The input for sequencing was peripheral blood, taken on day 0 of AZD1222 vaccination. This rearrangement joins TRBV3-1 (or the pseudogene TRBV3-2) to TRBJ1-2; tentative D call: TRBD1 (5 bases). The CDR3 protein is CASSQVRRDGYTF. CDR3 sequence (DNA): TGTGCCAGCAGCCAAGTCCGCAGGGACGGCTACACCTTC.